The 10 T cell receptor beta chains below all came from one sample that was sequenced in a study of tumor and adjacent non-tumor tissue in lung cancer. Three rounds of nested PCR, following a modified ARM-PCR protocol, produced the TCRbeta library. From the multiplex PCR reads, TCRdb called clonotypes with MiXCR, one entry per CDR3 protein. The repertoire holds roughly 81,000 distinct CDR3 sequences, with around 65% as singletons. This sample's RNA came from whole unsorted tissue. Input material: lung tumor tissue. These receptors originate from a woman aged 70-85 years with non-small cell lung cancer.

In the case of this clonotype: At one of its ends the junction is not consistent with the germline gene, which may arise from a read error. The V and J genes are TRBV5-5 and TRBJ2-7, with D possibly being TRBD2 (6 bases). The CDR3 runs to 15 residues. Per the germline V gene, CDR1 is SGHKS and CDR2 is YYEKEE (reference sequence). The chain's CDR3 is CASSLEGGIPYKQCF. The DNA for the CDR3 is TGTGCCAGCAGCTTAGAGGGAGGAATTCCTTACAAGCAGTGCTTC.

The genes are TRBV5-6 and TRBJ2-5; TRBD1 matches 8 bases. This CDR3 has 14 residues. Germline values: CDR1 SGHDT, CDR2 YYEEEE. The junction had 9 bases not matched to a gene; V was cut back by 0 bases and J by 11 bases. CDR3 nucleotides: TGTGCCAGCAGCTTGGTAGACAGGGGAGAGATGCAGTACTTC. Amino acids: CASSLVDRGEMQYF.

Regarding this clonotype: This may stem from a read error, because a much larger clone lies one nucleotide away. No conserved phenylalanine or tryptophan ends this CDR3, so it is likely a read error. The chain combines TRBV30 with TRBJ2-5; possible D gene TRBD2, 5 bases. Germline CDR1 GTSNPN, CDR2 SVGIG (reference sequence). Trimming stripped 0 bases from V and 11 bases from J, with 25 bases between. The CDR3 is made up of 16 amino acids. This chain's CDR3 is CAWSVGVSTRGFSQYY. CDR3 coding DNA: TGTGCCTGGAGTGTCGGTGTATCGACCCGGGGATTTTCTCAGTACTAC.

With respect to this clonotype: A read error may explain this, as a much larger clone is one base away. The chain joins TRBV12-3 or TRBV12-4 to TRBJ2-3; tentative D call: TRBD1 (6 bases). The CDR3 covers 13 residues. As DNA, the CDR3 is TGTGCCAGCTGTTTAACAGGGTTAGATACGCAGTATTTT. It yields the protein CASCLTGLDTQYF.

The gene calls are TRBV29-1 and TRBJ2-7, with TRBD1 matching over 9 bases. This CDR3 has 13 amino acids. Trimming cost V 4 bases and J 3 bases; bases outside gene matches: 4. Germline CDR1 is SQVTM and CDR2 is ANQGSEA. CDR3 region: CSVGGTGIYEQYF. In DNA form, the CDR3 reads TGCAGCGTTGGTGGGACAGGGATCTACGAGCAGTACTTC.

About this clonotype: Mismatch with germline at one junction end may stem from a read error. The CDR3 DNA is TGTGCCGGCAGTTACTCGATTGCCTACACTGAAGCCTTCTTT. Translation gives CAGSYSIAYTEAFF. The V call is TRBV6-5, the J call TRBJ1-1; D ambiguous. The CDR3 has 14 amino acids. From germline, CDR1 is MNHEY and CDR2 SVGAGI.

The table lists this clonotype with a count of one. This may come from a read error, since a much larger clone is one base off. The chain links TRBV2 to TRBJ2-5; D ambiguous. Germline loops: CDR1 SNHLY, CDR2 FYNNEI. V lost 6 bases and J 5 bases, leaving 16 bases between the germline ends. CDR3 length: 14 residues. The CDR3 sequence is CASSSLRMGETQYF. CDR3 nucleotides: TGTGCCAGCAGCTCCCTGAGAATGGGCGAGACCCAGTACTTC.

This sequence joins TRBV6-2 or TRBV6-3 and TRBJ2-4, with TRBD2 identical over 9 bases. CDR1 is MNHEY and CDR2 is SVGEGT in the germline V gene. The CDR3 has 18 residues. V shed 5 bases and J 1 base; nucleotides not matched to a gene: 12. CDR3: CASSHASGAVIAKNIQYF. For the CDR3, the DNA is TGTGCCAGCAGTCACGCTAGCGGGGCGGTGATCGCCAAAAACATTCAGTACTTC.

Regarding this clonotype: A junction boundary mismatches the germline segment, possibly from a read error. This chain connects TRBV7-3 to TRBJ1-2; D remains unclear. The V gene's germline CDR1 is SGHTA and CDR2 FQGTGA. The CDR3 has 13 residues. The CDR3 spells CASNMGPSYGYTF. CDR3 sequence (DNA): TGTGCCAGCAATATGGGCCCAAGCTATGGCTACACATTC.

With regard to this clonotype: The junction shows a germline mismatch at one end, possibly a read error. The chain joins TRBV11-2 to TRBJ2-1; D not resolved. Germline lookup yields CDR1 SGHAT and CDR2 FQNNGV. The CDR3 loop spans 15 amino acids. The CDR3 DNA reads as TGTGCCGGCAGCTTAGGGATGGGCTCCTACAATGAGCAGTTCTTC. Encoded protein: CAGSLGMGSYNEQFF.